This TCR beta chain was retrieved from a study of beta chain features in type 1 diabetes. Study results and caveats: Type 1 diabetes patients showed a moderate but significant shortening of TCRB CDR3s in all four CD4+ subsets.

This CDR3 is built from 14 residues. Trimming cost V 6 bases and J 6 bases; bases outside gene matches: 8. Germline V gene sequence: CDR1 MNHEY, CDR2 SVGAGI. As every portion of the isolated RNA was reverse transcribed, the sequencing read expressed TCRB transcripts. Produced via immunoSEQ multiplex PCR; TCRdb's table is partial and in-frame only. Of 95,000 to 150,000 clones in the sample, about 17% were seen once. Every sorted population was more than 98% pure. This clone was counted between two and nine times. Its antigen is as yet unknown. The V gene is TRBV6-5, the J gene TRBJ1-5; 7 bases fit TRBD1. Sequencing input: central memory CD4+ T cells from blood. The sequence was collected from a man between 25 and 39 years old with type 1 diabetes. CDR3 DNA: TGTGCCAGCAGGCTGACAGGGAGCGGTCAGCCCCAGCATTTT. The encoded protein is CASRLTGSGQPQHF.